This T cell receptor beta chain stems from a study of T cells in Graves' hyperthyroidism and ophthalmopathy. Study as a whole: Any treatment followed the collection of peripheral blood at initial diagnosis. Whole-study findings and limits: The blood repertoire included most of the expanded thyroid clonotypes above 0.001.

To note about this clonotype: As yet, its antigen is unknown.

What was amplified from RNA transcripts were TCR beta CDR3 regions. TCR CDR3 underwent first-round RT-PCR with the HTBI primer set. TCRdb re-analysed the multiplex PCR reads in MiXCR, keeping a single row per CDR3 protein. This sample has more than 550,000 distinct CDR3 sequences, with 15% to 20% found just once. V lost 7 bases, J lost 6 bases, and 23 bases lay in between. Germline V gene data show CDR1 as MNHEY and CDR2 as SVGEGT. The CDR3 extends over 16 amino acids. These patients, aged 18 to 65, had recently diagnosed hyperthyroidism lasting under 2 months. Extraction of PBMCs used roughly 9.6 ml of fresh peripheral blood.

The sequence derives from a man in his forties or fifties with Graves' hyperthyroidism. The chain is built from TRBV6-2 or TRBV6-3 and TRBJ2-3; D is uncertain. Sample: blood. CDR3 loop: CASIRHMTSLGDTQYF. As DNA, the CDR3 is TGTGCCAGCATCCGACACATGACTTCCCTCGGGGATACGCAGTATTTT.